This TCR beta chain stems from a study of cytomegalovirus exposure and HLA in healthy donors. Study-level points and caveats: Versus the approximately 700-donor mean, an Asian-associated ancestry cluster reportedly showed fewer N-insertions in a later analysis. Rarity held for most TCR sequences, but there were some public TCRs that occurred in many donors. It was only CMV serostatus that was available as immune exposure information. The study flagged 150 to 200 TCR beta chains as cytomegalovirus-associated.

Germline CDR1 is MNHEY and CDR2 is SMNVEV (reference sequence). The CDR3 sequence is 15 residues long. J gave up 7 bases and V 6 bases, and 11 bases lay outside the gene matches. This clone was counted a single time. Antigen unknown. PCR employed 60 Vbeta and 13 Jbeta primers. This table comes from immunoSEQ multiplex PCR, and its TCRdb copy is limited to in-frame clones, with some not included. The sample yields around 170,000 clones, about four fifths seen once. The TCR sequence derives from a woman in her twenties or thirties in good health and CMV-seronegative. The chain employs TRBV27 and TRBJ2-2, with 7 bases that match TRBD2. The sequenced sample consisted of PBMCs. In nucleotides, the CDR3 is TGTGCCAGCAGGCCTAACGCCCAGCGGGGCGGGGAGCTGTTTTTT. The encoded protein is CASRPNAQRGGELFF.